Listed below are T cell receptor beta chains from one sample, sequenced in a study of shared clonotypes between healthy human individuals. Assay used: immunoSEQ multiplex PCR; TCRdb lists only in-frame clones, some missing. Seen here are some 2,100,000 clones, 90% to 95% observed once, and the top ten hold about 1.5%. Sequencing was done on a sample of naive CD8+ T cells from PBMCs. The receptors were gathered from a man aged 18 to 30 in good health. Some clones in this sample may be carry-over from other donors' samples. The CDR3 runs from the conserved cysteine through the conserved F or W. Each record gives: J gene, V gene, D gene, clone size, CDR3 DNA, CDR3 protein. A D gene is named only where the DNA matches it firmly. Clone size is not always given. Where it is, it says once, few, many or a class for expanded clones.

j_call: TRBJ2-3; v_call: TRBV27; d_call: -; clone_size: -; cdr3_nt: TGTGCCAGCAGTTTCACTGGCGGCGCAGATACGCAGTATTTT; cdr3_aa: CASSFTGGADTQYF
j_call: TRBJ2-1; v_call: TRBV5-5; d_call: -; clone_size: -; cdr3_nt: TGTGCCAGCAGCTTGGCGGCACCCCCGGGCAATGAGCAGTTCTTC; cdr3_aa: CASSLAAPPGNEQFF
j_call: TRBJ1-5; v_call: TRBV19; d_call: -; clone_size: -; cdr3_nt: TGTGCCAGTAAAGGCGTTGGTCCCGGGACAACTCATCAGCCCCAGCATTTT; cdr3_aa: CASKGVGPGTTHQPQHF
j_call: TRBJ2-1; v_call: TRBV4-3; d_call: -; clone_size: once; cdr3_nt: TGCGCCAGCAGCCAGCACCGACAGGACGCCTACAATGAGCAGTTCTTC; cdr3_aa: CASSQHRQDAYNEQFF
j_call: TRBJ2-3; v_call: TRBV7-9; d_call: TRBD1; clone_size: -; cdr3_nt: TGTGCCAGCAGCCATCCGGGACAGACCTTCACAGATACGCAGTATTTT; cdr3_aa: CASSHPGQTFTDTQYF
j_call: TRBJ2-3; v_call: TRBV27; d_call: -; clone_size: -; cdr3_nt: TGTGCCAGCGGGCTGGGGACTAGCACAGATACGCAGTATTTT; cdr3_aa: CASGLGTSTDTQYF
j_call: TRBJ1-3; v_call: TRBV28; d_call: -; clone_size: -; cdr3_nt: TGTGCCAGCAGTTTATTGGGGACAACTGGAAACACCATATATTTT; cdr3_aa: CASSLLGTTGNTIYF
j_call: TRBJ1-2; v_call: TRBV7-9; d_call: -; clone_size: -; cdr3_nt: TGTGCCAGCGATTCAGTCTGGAATAACTATGGCTACACCTTC; cdr3_aa: CASDSVWNNYGYTF
j_call: TRBJ1-1; v_call: TRBV12-5; d_call: TRBD1; clone_size: -; cdr3_nt: TGTGCTAGTGGTTTCCTGACCGACAGGGGGCATTTAATAGGGGACACTGAAGCTTTCTTT; cdr3_aa: CASGFLTDRGHLIGDTEAFF
j_call: TRBJ2-1; v_call: TRBV28; d_call: TRBD2; clone_size: -; cdr3_nt: TGTGCCAGCAGTTTAACTAGCGGTATTGAGCAGTTCTTC; cdr3_aa: CASSLTSGIEQFF
j_call: TRBJ2-7; v_call: TRBV7-3; d_call: TRBD2; clone_size: -; cdr3_nt: TGTGCCAGCAGCTACCCGGGACTAGCGGGAGGGATTGCCTACGAGCAGTACTTC; cdr3_aa: CASSYPGLAGGIAYEQYF
j_call: TRBJ1-6; v_call: TRBV5-1; d_call: -; clone_size: -; cdr3_nt: TGCGCCAGCAGCTTGGGTAGTCGGCGATCCTATAATTCACCCCTCCACTTT; cdr3_aa: CASSLGSRRSYNSPLHF
j_call: TRBJ1-1; v_call: TRBV11-2; d_call: -; clone_size: -; cdr3_nt: TGTGCCAGCAGCCAGGGTGGCTCTGAAGCTTTCTTT; cdr3_aa: CASSQGGSEAFF
j_call: TRBJ1-3; v_call: TRBV4-1; d_call: -; clone_size: -; cdr3_nt: TGCGCCAGCAGCCAAGATAGCGTGCCCACTCCTGGAAACACCATATATTTT; cdr3_aa: CASSQDSVPTPGNTIYF
j_call: TRBJ1-1; v_call: TRBV6-1; d_call: -; clone_size: -; cdr3_nt: TGTGCCACCCGGACGGGGACGGGCACTGAAGCTTTCTTT; cdr3_aa: CATRTGTGTEAFF
j_call: TRBJ1-2; v_call: TRBV28; d_call: -; clone_size: -; cdr3_nt: TGTGCCAGCAGTTTATTGGGGGACGGATTATCCCCTAACTATGGCTACACCTTC; cdr3_aa: CASSLLGDGLSPNYGYTF
j_call: TRBJ2-1; v_call: TRBV7-9; d_call: -; clone_size: once; cdr3_nt: TGTGCCAGCAGCGCCCCAGATCCCAATCAGTTCTTC; cdr3_aa: CASSAPDPNQFF
j_call: TRBJ2-7; v_call: TRBV5-6; d_call: -; clone_size: -; cdr3_nt: TGTGCCAGCAGCTCTACAAACAGTCGGTACGAGCAGTACTTC; cdr3_aa: CASSSTNSRYEQYF
j_call: TRBJ2-1; v_call: TRBV15; d_call: -; clone_size: -; cdr3_nt: TGTGCCACCAGCAGAGTGGCCCCTAGTACACACAATGAGCAGTTCTTC; cdr3_aa: CATSRVAPSTHNEQFF
j_call: TRBJ2-7; v_call: TRBV5-1; d_call: TRBD1; clone_size: once; cdr3_nt: TGCGCCAGTAGAGACAGGGGCGCCCCCTACGAGCAGTACTTC; cdr3_aa: CASRDRGAPYEQYF
j_call: TRBJ2-1; v_call: TRBV7-2; d_call: TRBD1; clone_size: -; cdr3_nt: TGTGCCAGCAGCTTCCGGCCAGGGGGTAATAATGAGCAGTTCTTC; cdr3_aa: CASSFRPGGNNEQFF
j_call: TRBJ1-1; v_call: TRBV11-2; d_call: TRBD1; clone_size: few; cdr3_nt: TGTGCCAGCAGCTTCTTGACAGGGGTTGAAGCTTTCTTT; cdr3_aa: CASSFLTGVEAFF